This TCR beta chain comes out of a study of T-cell reconstitution after alpha-beta-depleted transplantation in children. The CDR3 length is 13 residues. Per the germline V gene, CDR1 is DFQATT and CDR2 is SNEGSKA (reference sequence). Unique molecular identifiers were built into the TCRbeta library. TCRdb independently ran MiXCR on the PCR reads; one entry per CDR3 protein. There are more than 550,000 distinct CDR3 sequences in the sample; over 9.5% occur only once, and around 4% lies in the top ten. The chain uses TRBV20-1 and TRBJ2-1, with 7 bases identical to TRBD2. Here the sequenced sample was PBMCs from the stem cell graft donor, taken from the stem cell graft. The TCR was taken from a human donor who donated a stem cell graft to a child with acute myeloid leukemia. DNA for the CDR3: TGCAGCACTTGGTTGACTAGCTGGGATGAGCAGTTCTTC. The encoded protein is CSTWLTSWDEQFF.